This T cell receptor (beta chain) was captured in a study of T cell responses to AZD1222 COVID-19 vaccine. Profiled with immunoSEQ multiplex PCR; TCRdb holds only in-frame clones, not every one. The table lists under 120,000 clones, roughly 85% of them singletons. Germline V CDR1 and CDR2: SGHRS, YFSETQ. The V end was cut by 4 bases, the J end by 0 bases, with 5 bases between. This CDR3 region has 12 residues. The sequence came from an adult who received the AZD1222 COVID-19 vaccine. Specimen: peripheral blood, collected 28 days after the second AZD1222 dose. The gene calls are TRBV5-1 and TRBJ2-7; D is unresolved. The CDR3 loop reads CASSLLSYEQYF. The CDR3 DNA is TGCGCCAGCAGCCTCCTCTCCTACGAGCAGTACTTC.